Shown below are 17 T cell receptor beta chains from a single sample sequenced in a study of shared clonotypes between healthy human individuals. The repertoire was sequenced with immunoSEQ multiplex PCR; TCRdb's copy has only in-frame clones and lacks some. Found here are roughly 2.2 million clones, just under 95% of them singletons; the top ten hold about 0.36%. Sequencing was done on a sample of naive CD4+ T cells from PBMCs. Subset here: CD45RA+ positively selected. These receptors all stem from a man between 18 and 35 years old in good health. Some clones in this sample may be carry-over from other donors' samples.

Worth noting for this clone: The same CDR3 also results from other DNA sequences found in this sample. V usage is TRBV6-6 and J usage is TRBJ2-3; no clear D gene. The CDR3 is 14 amino acids. From germline, CDR1 is MNHNY and CDR2 SVGAGI (reference sequence). Trimming shortened V by 6 bases and J by 1 base, and 11 bases separated the two germline ends. The CDR3 DNA reads TGTGCCAGCAGCCCCGGGCAGGGCACAGATACGCAGTATTTT. This sequence encodes CASSPGQGTDTQYF.

This clone occurred once. The J gene is TRBJ2-7, the V gene TRBV4-1, with 10 bases identical to TRBD1. V dropped 4 bases and J dropped 5; count of bases not matched to a gene: 2. Germline V gene data show CDR1 as MGHRA and CDR2 as YSYEKL. CDR3 size: 13 residues. The DNA of the CDR3 is TGCGCCAGCAGCCCAGGGACAGGGGACGAGCAGTACTTC. This gives the protein CASSPGTGDEQYF.

The V gene is TRBV12-5, the J gene TRBJ1-4; D unclear. In germline, CDR1 is LGHNT, CDR2 FRNRAP. Trimming shortened V by 9 bases and J by 1 base, and 9 bases separated the two germline ends. The CDR3 consists of 13 residues. The CDR3 spells CARSAETNEKLFF. CDR3 bases: TGTGCTAGATCGGCGGAAACTAATGAAAAACTGTTTTTT.

The chain carries TRBV5-1 and TRBJ2-7, with 8 positions matching TRBD2. The CDR3 contains 14 residues. V lost 3 bases and J lost 1; bases outside the gene matches: 3. The V gene's germline CDR1 is SGHRS and CDR2 YFSETQ. The CDR3 here is CASSSGTSSYEQYF. DNA for the CDR3: TGCGCCAGCAGCTCCGGGACTAGTTCCTACGAGCAGTACTTC.

This chain joins TRBV5-1 and TRBJ2-5; tentative D call: TRBD2 (5 bases). This CDR3 is 14 amino acids long. The germline V gene encodes CDR1 SGHRS and CDR2 YFSETQ. V lost 5 bases, J lost 1 base, and 12 bases lay in between. The CDR3 coding sequence is TGCGCCAGCAGATTCAGGCTAGCCCAAGAGACCCAGTACTTC. Translated, it gives CASRFRLAQETQYF.

The chain uses TRBV5-1 and TRBJ2-2; 9 bases agree with TRBD1. V shed 0 bases, J shed 6 bases, and the junction held 3 bases outside the gene matches. This CDR3 spans 15 amino acids. In germline, CDR1 is SGHRS, CDR2 YFSETQ. In DNA, the CDR3 is TGCGCCAGCAGCTTGGCAGGACAGGGGTCCGGGGAGCTGTTTTTT. It codes for CASSLAGQGSGELFF.

Details on this clone: This specimen includes other DNA sequences encoding the same CDR3. The chain has TRBV9 and TRBJ2-1; 9 nucleotides match TRBD2. The CDR3 spans 15 residues. The trim removed 2 bases at V and 4 bases at J, leaving 4 bases unmatched. Germline assignment: CDR1 SGDLS and CDR2 YYNGEE. CDR3 loop: CASSVGGRGYNEQFF. For the CDR3, the DNA is TGTGCCAGCAGCGTGGGCGGGAGGGGGTACAATGAGCAGTTCTTC.

The chain combines TRBV28 with TRBJ2-4; 7 bases are shared with TRBD1. Germline V gives CDR1 MDHEN, CDR2 SYDVKM. J gave up 6 bases and V 8 bases, and 13 bases lay outside the gene matches. The CDR3 is 15 residues long. The CDR3 DNA is TGTGCCAGCCCATCCACAGGGGACCCCCTAAACATTCAGTACTTC. This translates into CASPSTGDPLNIQYF.

The chain couples TRBV7-2 to TRBJ2-7, with 10 bases matching TRBD1. This CDR3 has 14 amino acids. The V gene's germline CDR1 is SGHTA and CDR2 FQGNSA. After removal of 5 bases from V and 2 bases from J, the junction contained 3 bases not matched to a gene. CDR3 nucleotides: TGTGCCAGCAGCCGAGGGACAGGGGCCTACGAGCAGTACTTC. Its protein product is CASSRGTGAYEQYF.

The chain joins TRBV7-9 to TRBJ2-5, with 8 bases that match TRBD2. This CDR3 contains 14 residues. CDR1 is SEHNR and CDR2 is FQNEAQ in the germline V gene (reference sequence). V shed 3 bases, J shed 3 bases, and the junction held 3 bases outside the gene matches. Here the CDR3 reads CASSFTSGEETQYF. CDR3 DNA sequence: TGTGCCAGCAGCTTTACTAGCGGAGAAGAGACCCAGTACTTC.

V gene TRBV7-2 combines with J gene TRBJ2-2; D may be TRBD1 (5 bases). There are 15 residues in the CDR3. V gave up 0 bases and J gave up 8 bases, with 13 bases separating them. Germline lookup yields CDR1 SGHTA and CDR2 FQGNSA. In DNA, the CDR3 is TGTGCCAGCAGCTTAGCGCAGGGTATCGCAGGGGAGCTGTTTTTT. Translated: CASSLAQGIAGELFF.

The genes are TRBV25-1 and TRBJ2-4; 7 bases are shared with TRBD2. Germline V CDR1 and CDR2: MGHDK, SYGVNS. The CDR3 contains 15 residues. V lost 2 bases, J lost 3 bases, and 4 bases stayed unmatched. This CDR3 is CASSEGEGVKNIQYF. As DNA, the CDR3 is TGTGCCAGCAGTGAAGGGGAGGGTGTCAAAAACATTCAGTACTTC.

This clone was recorded once. V and J are TRBV4-1 and TRBJ2-6; a possible D gene is TRBD2 (5 bases). There are 15 residues in the CDR3. Looked up from germline, CDR1 is MGHRA and CDR2 is YSYEKL. V gave up 4 bases and J gave up 1 base, with 8 bases separating them. The CDR3 bases are TGCGCCAGCAGCCCAACGGGGTCTGGGGCCAACGTCCTGACTTTC. Translation gives CASSPTGSGANVLTF.

The chain joins TRBV19 to TRBJ2-7; TRBD1 matches at 9 bases. V lost 6 bases, J lost 5 bases, and 8 bases stayed unmatched. Germline values: CDR1 LNHDA, CDR2 SQIVND (reference sequence). This CDR3 region has 14 residues. CDR3 sequence reads: CASRTGGDPDEQYF. The CDR3 DNA reads TGTGCCAGTAGAACAGGGGGCGATCCCGACGAGCAGTACTTC. The complete variable domain, with remaining parts taken from reference TRBV19 and TRBJ2-7, reads DGGITQSPKYLFRKEGQNVTLSCEQNLNHDAMYWYRQDPGQGLRLIYYSQIVNDFQKGDIAEGYSVSREKKESFPLTVTSAQKNPTAFYLCASRTGGDPDEQYFGPGTRLTVT.

This sequence joins TRBV30 and TRBJ1-1, with D unresolved. Looked up from germline, CDR1 is GTSNPN and CDR2 is SVGIG (reference sequence). V was trimmed by 0 bases and J by 1 base, leaving 9 bases between them. The CDR3 extends over 14 amino acids. DNA for the CDR3: TGTGCCTGGAGTGTCTCATTAGGGAACACTGAAGCTTTCTTT. Translating gives CAWSVSLGNTEAFF.

This clone has just a few counts. The gene calls are TRBV30 and TRBJ1-1, with D uncertain. Germline loops: CDR1 GTSNPN, CDR2 SVGIG (reference sequence). The CDR3 consists of 12 residues. Trimming pared 2 bases from V and 7 bases from J, leaving 11 bases between. The DNA for the CDR3 is TGTGCCTGGAGTCGAAGGTGGGGTGAAGCTTTCTTT. It yields the protein CAWSRRWGEAFF.

J is TRBJ1-2 and V is TRBV30, with D unclear. This CDR3 is 16 amino acids long. Trimming took off 0 bases at V and 2 bases at J, with 16 bases between the two ends. From germline, CDR1 is GTSNPN and CDR2 SVGIG (reference sequence). CDR3: CAWSVLRWQENYGYTF. CDR3 bases: TGTGCCTGGAGTGTATTGAGATGGCAGGAGAACTATGGCTACACCTTC. The variable domain in full, with the rest retrieved from reference TRBV30 and TRBJ1-2, is SQTIHQWPATLVQPVGSPLSLECTVEGTSNPNLYWYRQAAGRGLQLLFYSVGIGQISSEVPQNLSASRPQDRQFILSSKKLLLSDSGFYLCAWSVLRWQENYGYTFGSGTRLTVV.